This TCR beta chain was recorded in a study of CD8+CD57+ T cells in acquired aplastic anemia. Both TCR beta VDJ combination and CDR3 sequence profiling were carried out. Genomic DNA was the template for this profiling. Each CDR3 protein gets one entry after TCRdb re-called the reads with MiXCR. The data contain some 410,000 distinct CDR3 sequences, about 70% of them singletons. Whole-study findings and limits: Found in both controls and patients were 25 to 35 CD8+ CDR3 sequences.

A note on this clonotype: Its antigen is unknown.

The sample was sorted CD4+, CD8+, or CD8+CD57+ T cells (not recorded which) from PBMCs. This receptor was taken from a human donor in good health, serving as a control.

The CDR3 DNA follows: TGTGCCAGCAGTTACTCGGTCCAGGGTGGTACAGATACGCAGTATTTT. Translating gives CASSYSVQGGTDTQYF. V and J are TRBV6-5 and TRBJ2-3; maybe TRBD1 (5 bases). Germline CDR1 and CDR2: MNHEY and SVGAGI. Trimming pared 0 bases from V and 3 bases from J, leaving 13 bases between. This CDR3 spans 16 amino acids.